This T cell receptor (beta chain) was retrieved from a study of beta chain features in type 1 diabetes. Study summary: Sorted cells numbering under 110 million were examined across all samples.

Reverse transcribing all isolated RNA meant expressed TCRB transcripts were sequenced. The repertoire was sequenced with immunoSEQ multiplex PCR; TCRdb's copy has only in-frame clones and lacks some. This table holds around 300,000 clones, about 15% found once. Study conclusions and caveats: Patients with type 1 diabetes showed fewer VDJ junction insertions and more deletions. Among all four CD4+ subsets, Type 1 diabetes patients had TCRB CDR3s that were moderately but significantly shorter.

The sample holds a few counts of this clone. Antigen: not known. Based on CD45RO/CCR7/CD25/CD127/CD95/CD27, CD4+ regulatory, stem cell-like memory, naive and central memory cells were sorted. This receptor was identified in a man aged 18 to 30 with type 1 diabetes. What was sequenced was naive CD4+ T cells from blood.

This CDR3 reads CAWSVEGPWPQHF. DNA of the CDR3: TGTGCCTGGAGTGTGGAGGGGCCCTGGCCCCAGCATTTT. V is TRBV30 and J is TRBJ1-5; D might be TRBD1 (5 bases). The CDR3 loop spans 13 amino acids. The germline gives CDR1 GTSNPN, CDR2 SVGIG (reference sequence). V shed 0 bases and J shed 9 bases, with 12 bases lying between them.